One T cell receptor beta chain is described in this entry. What it recognizes is unknown. These data are taken from a study of cytomegalovirus exposure and HLA in healthy donors. About the study: Earlier, some 170 million T cells were analyzed, and some 120 million unique TCR beta sequences were found among them.

PCR used 60 Vbeta primers and 13 Jbeta primers. Authors' data handling: Later, 80 million or so unique TCR beta chains were counted in an analysis, and roughly 11 million of them were shared. TCRdb's table, derived via immunoSEQ multiplex PCR, lists solely in-frame clones and lacks some. D and trimming were read from the DNA, whereas the V and J calls and clone size are those reported in that table. Here the sample spans some 150,000 clones, roughly 74% being singletons. General study results and limits: In vitro confirmation showed three CMV-associated chains to be CMV antigen specific. The later analysis indicated that the majority of CMV-associated TCR beta chains appeared HLA-restricted.

This clonotype originated in a middle-aged man in good health and CMV-seronegative. Material for sequencing was PBMCs.

CDR3 sequence (DNA): TGTGCCACCAATGAGTTAGGGGTCCGGGCAGGCCTCCAGAACACTGAAGCTTTCTTT. This translates into CATNELGVRAGLQNTEAFF. The V gene is TRBV28, the J gene TRBJ1-1, with D perhaps TRBD1 (5 bases). Germline V gene data show CDR1 as MDHEN and CDR2 as SYDVKM. CDR3 length: 19 amino acids. V was clipped by 10 bases and J by 1 base, with 31 bases between them.